Below are 12 T cell receptor beta chains sequenced from a single sample in a study of shared clonotypes between healthy human individuals. CD45RO negativity and positive selection for CCR7 defined naive CD8 cells, a population that excluded terminally differentiated effector memory CD45RA+ cells. TCRdb's copy holds only in-frame clones and misses some; the assay was immunoSEQ multiplex PCR. This sample has 2 million to 2.5 million clones, with about 95% found just once. Material: naive CD8+ T cells sorted from blood. The receptors originated from a man between 18 and 35 years old in good health.

The CDR3, as DNA: TGTGCCAGCAGGACATTGGCGGAGGGTAATTCACCCCTCCACTTT. It translates to CASRTLAEGNSPLHF. J is TRBJ1-6 and V is TRBV6-5; D remains ambiguous. The CDR3 has 15 amino acids. Between the trimmed V and J ends, which lost 6 bases and 6 bases, there was a span of 15 bases. Germline loops: CDR1 MNHEY, CDR2 SVGAGI.

This rearrangement joins TRBV7-9 to TRBJ1-1; no definite D call. The germline gives CDR1 SEHNR, CDR2 FQNEAQ (reference sequence). The V gene lost 1 base and the J gene lost 7 bases, with 13 bases spanning the gap. The CDR3 contains 14 residues. The CDR3 sequence is CASSLVYLYSEAFF. The CDR3 nucleotides read TGTGCCAGCAGCTTAGTTTACCTGTACAGTGAAGCTTTCTTT.

This chain links TRBV7-6 with TRBJ2-1, with 8 bases fitting TRBD2. The CDR3 runs to 18 residues. V was pared by 4 bases and J by 2 bases, with 13 bases of the junction left unmatched. CDR1 and CDR2 from the germline V gene are SGHVS and FNYEAQ. The CDR3 loop is CASSSPKPLADPYNEQFF. In DNA, the CDR3 is TGTGCCAGCAGCTCGCCAAAGCCACTAGCGGATCCCTACAATGAGCAGTTCTTC.

CDR3 protein: CASSQTGGHYGYTF. In DNA, the CDR3 is TGCGCCAGCAGCCAGACAGGGGGGCATTATGGCTACACCTTC. This rearrangement joins TRBV4-1 to TRBJ1-2; 9 bases are shared with TRBD1. The V gene's germline CDR1 is MGHRA and CDR2 YSYEKL. The length of the CDR3 is 14 residues. After removal of 3 bases from V and 5 bases from J, the junction contained 4 bases not matched to a gene.

The chain links TRBV11-2 to TRBJ2-7; possible D gene TRBD2, 5 bases. This CDR3 has 12 amino acids. Trimming left V 7 bases short and J 3 bases short, with 10 bases between. Germline V lookup: CDR1 SGHAT, CDR2 FQNNGV. In DNA, the CDR3 is TGTGCCAGCACCCCGGCGGGCTACGAGCAGTACTTC. It translates to CASTPAGYEQYF.

The chain couples TRBV7-9 to TRBJ2-7; the D is unclear. This CDR3 contains 13 residues. Germline-derived CDR1 and CDR2 are SEHNR and FQNEAQ (reference sequence). The V and J ends lost 1 base and 5 bases respectively, with 9 bases between them. CDR3 DNA: TGTGCCAGCAGCTTAGGGACCAGGCACGAGCAGTACTTC. Protein: CASSLGTRHEQYF.

In regard to this clone: The CDR3 ends on some other residue instead of the conserved phenylalanine or tryptophan, so this is likely a read error. V gene TRBV5-1 combines with J gene TRBJ1-1; D remains unclear. This CDR3 comprises 15 residues. Germline V gene sequence: CDR1 SGHRS, CDR2 YFSETQ. V was trimmed by 0 bases and J by 4 bases, leaving 13 bases between them. The CDR3 spells CASSLATTLGTEAFL. CDR3 DNA sequence: TGCGCCAGCAGCTTGGCCACCACTTTGGGCACTGAAGCTTTCCTT.

The chain employs TRBV28 and TRBJ2-5, with D possibly called TRBD1 or TRBD2 (6 bases each). Germline V gene data show CDR1 as MDHEN and CDR2 as SYDVKM. Trimming took 5 bases from V and 5 from J, leaving 18 bases between them. The CDR3 spans 15 residues. The CDR3 DNA sequence: TGTGCCAGCAGTCCCCCAGGGACTCAGGGGGAGACCCAGTACTTC. This translates into CASSPPGTQGETQYF. Drawing the rest from reference TRBV28 and TRBJ2-5, the complete variable domain is DVKVTQSSRYLVKRTGEKVFLECVQDMDHENMFWYRQDPGLGLRLIYFSYDVKMKEKGDIPEGYSVSREKKERFSLILESASTNQTSMYLCASSPPGTQGETQYFGPGTRLLVL.

The chain recombines TRBV5-4 with TRBJ2-7; 8 nucleotides line up with TRBD1. The CDR3 consists of 19 residues. Germline lookup yields CDR1 SGHNT and CDR2 YYREEE (reference sequence). With V trimmed by 1 base and J by 5 bases, 20 bases remained unmatched. CDR3 bases: TGTGCCAGCAGCTTGTATTTCGGTCGTGGAGGACAGGGAGGCCACGAGCAGTACTTC. Translated, it gives CASSLYFGRGGQGGHEQYF.

The genes are TRBV5-1 and TRBJ2-1, with 9 bases identical to TRBD1. CDR3 length equals 15 residues. Trimming cost V 4 bases and J 8 bases; bases outside gene matches: 10. Germline V gives CDR1 SGHRS, CDR2 YFSETQ. CDR3: CASSPGQGIIDEQFF. CDR3 DNA sequence: TGCGCCAGCAGCCCCGGACAGGGGATAATCGATGAGCAGTTCTTC.

The V gene is TRBV27, the J gene TRBJ2-7; D unresolved. CDR3 length equals 11 residues. V gave up 5 bases and J gave up 3 bases, with 5 bases separating them. CDR1 is MNHEY and CDR2 is SMNVEV in the germline V gene (reference sequence). The CDR3 bases are TGTGCCAGCAGTACACTCTACGAGCAGTACTTC. Translated, it gives CASSTLYEQYF.

This chain links TRBV18 with TRBJ1-2; D call uncertain. The CDR3 loop spans 13 amino acids. Trimming took off 6 bases at V and 5 bases at J, with 13 bases between the two ends. Germline V gene lookup returns CDR1 KGHSH and CDR2 LQKENI. This CDR3 is CASSDPSLYGYTF. For the CDR3, the DNA is TGTGCCAGCTCGGACCCATCTCTGTATGGCTACACCTTC.